This TCR beta chain was captured by sequencing in a study of blood T cell repertoires in COVID-19. The trim removed 0 bases at V and 8 bases at J, leaving 12 bases unmatched. The germline CDR1 and CDR2 sequences are SGHTA and FQGNSA. The CDR3 loop spans 16 amino acids. This table comes from immunoSEQ multiplex PCR, and its TCRdb copy is limited to in-frame clones, with some not included. This sample has approximately 350,000 clones, with around 80% found just once. This clone was recorded a few times. This rearrangement joins TRBV7-2 to TRBJ1-1; 7 bases are a match to TRBD1. Sequenced: peripheral blood. This sequence was found in a man between 25 and 39 years old with active or convalescent COVID-19. The CDR3 sequence: CASSLALRGRGGEAFF. Here the CDR3 DNA reads TGTGCCAGCAGCTTAGCGCTAAGGGGGCGCGGGGGGGAAGCTTTCTTT. Full variable domain (remainder filled in from reference TRBV7-2 and TRBJ1-1): GAGVSQSPSNKVTEKGKDVELRCDPISGHTALYWYRQSLGQGLEFLIYFQGNSAPDKSGLPSDRFSAERTGGSVSTLTIQRTQQEDSAVYLCASSLALRGRGGEAFFGQGTRLTVV.